This paragraph covers one T cell receptor beta chain sequence. This entry is derived from a study of patients and donors after allogeneic stem cell transplantation. TCRdb re-called the RT-PCR reads with MiXCR, one entry per CDR3 protein. The profile shows some 960,000 distinct CDR3 sequences, under 20% of them singletons. V was trimmed by 0 bases and J by 2 bases, leaving 14 bases between them. The CDR3 is 15 amino acids. The germline V gene has CDR1 DFQATT and CDR2 SNEGSKA (reference sequence). The sample taken for sequencing was blood, either unsorted or a sorted T cell fraction (not recorded which). The TCR was taken from a human donor who was either an allogeneic HSCT recipient or a stem cell or donor lymphocyte infusion donor (not recorded which). It is not recorded whose cells these are; they may come from a transplant donor. This chain links TRBV20-1 with TRBJ2-7; TRBD2 might be the D (6 bases). In nucleotides, the CDR3 is TGCAGTGCTAGAGATGCGGGGAGGAACACCTACGAGCAGTACTTC. As protein: CSARDAGRNTYEQYF.